This T cell receptor (beta chain) is from a study of blood T cell repertoires in COVID-19. About the research overall: Donors in the United States, Italy and Spain gave samples during acute or convalescent COVID-19. PBMCs, B-cell-depleted T cells, or T cells provided the cDNA or gDNA that made up the material.

Deletions cut 6 bases from V and 2 bases from J, with 8 bases between. This CDR3 region has 13 residues. The protocol was immunoSEQ multiplex PCR, while the TCRdb copy is restricted to in-frame clones and leaves out a portion. The repertoire includes under 130,000 clones, approximately 81% of them detected once, and 2% to 2.5% sits in the top ten. This sequence originates from a human donor in a cohort sampled during active COVID-19. Sequencing used peripheral blood. The genes are TRBV12-3 or TRBV12-4 and TRBJ1-5, with no clear D. The CDR3 spells CASRPTGNQPQHF. The DNA of the CDR3 is TGTGCCAGCAGGCCCACAGGCAATCAGCCCCAGCATTTT.